The sequence of this T cell receptor (beta chain) was determined in a study of tumor and adjacent non-tumor tissue in lung cancer. About this clonotype: Its ends do not fully match the called genes, so a read error is possible.

Three rounds of nested PCR, following a modified ARM-PCR protocol, produced the TCRbeta library. TCRdb used MiXCR to reprocess the multiplex PCR reads, holding one entry per CDR3 protein. The sample holds about 85,000 distinct CDR3 sequences; around three fifths are singletons and the top ten take about 15%. CDR1 is SGHAT and CDR2 is FQNNGV in the germline V gene. This CDR3 contains 13 residues. The template was RNA from unsorted bulk tissue. The chain employs TRBV11-2 and TRBJ2-7, with TRBD1 as a possible D gene (6 bases). This clonotype was obtained from a man in his 70s with non-small cell lung cancer. The sample comprised lung tumor tissue. The CDR3 region is CANSLDSEREQYF. The CDR3 DNA is TGTGCCAACAGCCTGGACAGCGAACGCGAGCAGTACTTC.